The clone carrying this TCR beta chain was counted at least ten times. What it binds is not known. CDR1 is SGDLS, CDR2 YYNGEE, per germline. Trimming left V 3 bases short and J 5 bases short, with 10 bases between. The CDR3 contains 13 residues. The data were taken from a study of T cells after yellow fever vaccination. It was through 5'RACE template switching that TCR cDNA was made, with a universal primer site and UMIs added. MiXCR was run by TCRdb on the 5' RACE reads, yielding one entry per CDR3 protein. The table includes a few hundred thousand distinct CDR3 sequences, roughly 3.5% detected once. Study results and limitations: One caveat is that FACS-sorted repertoires could contain abundant clonotypes contaminating from the bulk population. The secondary T-cell response peaked on day 5, not day 15, but was weaker.

The sequencing used PBMCs, collected on the day of the yellow fever booster vaccination. V usage is TRBV9 and J usage is TRBJ2-3, with D unclear. The sequence derives from a man younger than 30 who received the YFV17D yellow fever vaccine. CDR3 sequence reads: CASSAQIGDTQYF. The CDR3 region has the DNA TGTGCCAGCAGCGCTCAAATCGGAGATACGCAGTATTTT.